A single sample is the source of the 12 T cell receptor beta chains below, sequenced in a study of a mutant IDH1 vaccine in newly diagnosed glioma. Time point of the sample: week 11, during vaccination. It was 300 ug of mutant IDH1 20-mer peptide that made up each vaccine dose, given with topical imiquimod. TCRdb's copy holds only in-frame clones and misses some; the assay was immunoSEQ multiplex PCR. The sample has around 130,000 clones; about four fifths are singletons. Their recognized antigens are unknown. The starting material was PBMCs, obtained from a glioma patient whose treatment included an IDH1 peptide vaccine. The receptor source for this set is a man aged 40-55 years with glioma.

The rearrangement uses TRBV4-3 and TRBJ2-7; D uncertain. The CDR3 contains 14 residues. Germline V gene lookup returns CDR1 LGHNA and CDR2 YSLEER. The V end lost 0 bases, the J end lost 0 bases, and 6 bases lay between the germline ends. CDR3 amino acids: CASSQDMLSYEQYF. In nucleotides, the CDR3 is TGCGCCAGCAGCCAAGATATGCTCTCCTACGAGCAGTACTTC.

The rearrangement uses TRBV7-6 and TRBJ2-7; 7 positions agree with TRBD2. CDR1 is SGHVS and CDR2 is FNYEAQ in the germline V gene. The trim removed 3 bases at V and 1 base at J, leaving 12 bases unmatched. This CDR3 is 17 amino acids long. CDR3 in DNA: TGTGCCAGCAGCTTCGTACTGAAGGGAGGGCGGTCCTACGAGCAGTACTTC. It encodes CASSFVLKGGRSYEQYF.

The table lists this clone with a few counts. The chain is built from TRBV10-1 and TRBJ1-1; no clear D gene. Germline V gene lookup returns CDR1 WNHNN and CDR2 SYGVQD (reference sequence). Trimming removed 4 bases at V and 3 bases at J, with 6 bases between. The CDR3 sequence is 12 residues long. CDR3 sequence reads: CASSVRDTEAFF. In DNA, the CDR3 is TGCGCCAGCAGTGTGAGGGACACTGAAGCTTTCTTT.

The chain is built from TRBV6-1 and TRBJ1-2, with TRBD1 matching over 12 bases. The CDR3 spans 17 residues. V was pared by 4 bases and J by 3 bases, with 9 bases of the junction left unmatched. Germline CDR1 MNHNS, CDR2 SASEGT. This chain's CDR3 is CASSAGTGGQTDYGYTF. Here the CDR3 DNA reads TGTGCCAGCAGTGCCGGGACAGGGGGCCAAACCGACTATGGCTACACCTTC.

The rearrangement joins TRBV5-5 to TRBJ2-5; TRBD1 might be the D (6 bases). Trimming pared 0 bases from V and 10 bases from J, leaving 10 bases between. The CDR3 spans 12 residues. Germline lookup yields CDR1 SGHKS and CDR2 YYEKEE (reference sequence). The CDR3 sequence is CASSLGNRDQYF. The CDR3 nucleotides are TGTGCCAGCAGCTTGGGAAACAGGGACCAGTACTTC. Drawing the rest from reference TRBV5-5 and TRBJ2-5, the complete variable domain is DAGVTQSPTHLIKTRGQQVTLRCSPISGHKSVSWYQQVLGQGPQFIFQYYEKEERGRGNFPDRFSARQFPNYSSELNVNALLLGDSALYLCASSLGNRDQYFGPGTRLLVL.

This clone has a count of ten or more. J is TRBJ2-7 and V is TRBV5-6; 10 bases align to TRBD1. The germline gives CDR1 SGHDT, CDR2 YYEEEE. The length of the CDR3 is 15 residues. The J segment lost 1 base and the V segment lost 4 bases, leaving 5 bases of the junction unmatched. CDR3 sequence (DNA): TGTGCCAGCAGCCACGGACAGGGGGGGTCCTACGAGCAGTACTTC. As protein: CASSHGQGGSYEQYF.

This sequence joins TRBV4-2 and TRBJ2-7, with D perhaps matching TRBD2 (5 bases). This CDR3 has 14 residues. CDR1 is LGHNA and CDR2 is YNFKEQ in the germline V gene. V was shortened by 0 bases and J by 2 bases, with 8 bases between the two germline ends. The CDR3 region is CASSQESGAYEQYF. The CDR3 nucleotides read TGTGCCAGCAGCCAAGAAAGCGGCGCCTACGAGCAGTACTTC.

This clone was seen only once. This chain links TRBV4-3 with TRBJ2-7, with 10 bases lining up with TRBD2. The junction had 5 bases not matched to a gene; V was cut back by 4 bases and J by 2 bases. From germline, CDR1 is LGHNA and CDR2 YSLEER. This CDR3 has 15 residues. The CDR3 sequence: CASSRLSGGTYEQYF. In nucleotides, the CDR3 is TGCGCCAGCAGCCGTCTTAGCGGGGGGACCTACGAGCAGTACTTC.

This chain links TRBV12-5 with TRBJ1-1; D gene uncertain. CDR1 is LGHNT, CDR2 FRNRAP, per germline. The CDR3 loop spans 14 amino acids. V was cut by 7 bases and J by 1 base, with 13 bases left in between. CDR3 DNA sequence: TGTGCTAGTGCCCCCCCCTTTCCGAACACTGAAGCTTTCTTT. Residues: CASAPPFPNTEAFF.

This clone appeared a few times. The rearrangement joins TRBV9 to TRBJ1-1; tentative D call: TRBD1 (5 bases). From germline, CDR1 is SGDLS and CDR2 YYNGEE. The CDR3 contains 13 residues. The V end lost 4 bases, the J end lost 5 bases, and 12 bases lay between the germline ends. The CDR3 nucleotides are TGTGCCAGCAGCACAGGTGGGAGGACTGAAGCTTTCTTT. Residues: CASSTGGRTEAFF.

In DNA form, the CDR3 reads TGCGCCAGCAGCTTGCGGACGGGAGGGAGCACAGATACGCAGTATTTT. Amino acid sequence: CASSLRTGGSTDTQYF. The V gene is TRBV5-1, the J gene TRBJ2-3, with 8 positions matching TRBD2. With 1 base clipped from V and 0 bases from J, the junction kept 4 bases outside the gene matches. The CDR3 has 16 amino acids. Germline V gives CDR1 SGHRS, CDR2 YFSETQ.

As concerns this clone: Other DNA sequences in this specimen translate into the identical CDR3. V gene TRBV5-1 combines with J gene TRBJ2-3, with D maybe TRBD2 (5 bases). There are 15 residues in the CDR3. Trimming cost V 4 bases and J 1 base, with 13 bases left between them. Germline V gene lookup returns CDR1 SGHRS and CDR2 YFSETQ. The CDR3 spells CASSLRGVRTDTQYF. The CDR3 nucleotides are TGCGCCAGCAGCCTCCGGGGTGTACGCACAGATACGCAGTATTTT.